This is a list of T cell receptor beta chains from one sample in a study of Tregs in tolerant kidney transplant recipients. Measured with immunoSEQ multiplex PCR; TCRdb has only the in-frame clones, and not every one. The sample has about 90,000 clones, over 85% seen once. Specimen: CD4+ T cells from blood (PBMCs), collected 12 months after the transplant. The receptors come from a human patient who received a combined kidney and bone marrow transplant. These T cells may partly come from the graft donor. Both conserved end residues are part of each CDR3. Fields, in order: J gene, clone size, CDR3 length, D gene, V gene, CDR3 protein, CDR3 DNA. The D gene is left open where the match is weak. For some rows the clone size is stated as once, few or many, or as a class when expanded; others skip it.

TRBJ2-2	-	16	TRBD1	TRBV11-1	CASSNSGQGATGELFF	TGTGCCAGCAGCAACTCGGGACAGGGGGCGACGGGGGAGCTGTTTTTT
TRBJ2-2	-	15	-	TRBV5-1	CASSLAGGNTGELFF	TGCGCCAGCAGCTTGGCGGGGGGCAACACCGGGGAGCTGTTTTTT
TRBJ2-3	-	15	TRBD2	TRBV7-3	CASSSLGGLAGAQYF	TGTGCCAGCAGCTCATTGGGGGGACTAGCGGGAGCACAGTATTTT
TRBJ2-7	-	12	-	TRBV7-2	CASSPLAGEQYF	TGTGCCAGCAGCCCCCTAGCAGGCGAGCAGTACTTC
TRBJ2-3	-	15	TRBD2	TRBV2	CASSELAGVTDTQYF	TGTGCCAGCAGTGAATTAGCGGGGGTCACAGATACGCAGTATTTT
TRBJ2-1	-	16	-	TRBV7-3	CASSLRPGGSYNEQFF	TGTGCCAGCAGCTTACGGCCCGGGGGCTCCTACAATGAGCAGTTCTTC
TRBJ2-6	-	15	-	TRBV9	CASSKTGSGANVLTF	TGTGCCAGCAGCAAAACAGGGTCTGGGGCCAACGTCCTGACTTTC
TRBJ1-1	-	14	TRBD1	TRBV5-8	CASSLGTGWTEAFF	TGTGCCAGCAGCTTGGGGACAGGTTGGACTGAAGCTTTCTTT
TRBJ2-1	-	14	-	TRBV6-1	CASSIDSFYNEQFF	TGTGCCAGCAGTATAGACAGTTTCTACAATGAGCAGTTCTTC
TRBJ1-6	-	14	-	TRBV15	CATRATGSNSPLHF	TGTGCCACCAGGGCTACAGGTTCTAATTCACCCCTCCACTTT
TRBJ2-7	once	15	TRBD1	TRBV7-6	CASSLGGTGGYEQYF	TGTGCCAGCAGCTTAGGGGGGACAGGGGGCTACGAGCAGTACTTC
TRBJ1-2	once	12	-	TRBV19	CASSMEVYGYTF	TGTGCCAGTAGTATGGAGGTCTATGGCTACACCTTC
TRBJ2-5	few	15	TRBD2	TRBV5-8	CASSVGLAGGETQYF	TGTGCCAGCAGCGTGGGACTAGCGGGGGGCGAGACCCAGTACTTC
TRBJ2-3	-	19	-	TRBV21-1	CASSKAPRSQSYRTDTQYF	TGTGCCAGCAGCAAAGCTCCTCGGAGCCAGTCTTACCGCACAGATACGCAGTATTTT
TRBJ2-6	-	16	-	TRBV4-1	CASSQDPGAGANVLTF	TGCGCCAGCAGCCAAGATCCGGGAGCTGGGGCCAACGTCCTGACTTTC
TRBJ2-1	-	14	-	TRBV1	CTSSQDRAGSKQFF	TGCACCAGCAGCCAAGATCGTGCCGGGTCTAAGCAGTTCTTC
TRBJ1-4	-	16	TRBD1	TRBV12-5	CASGSRQGAGNEKLFF	TGTGCTAGTGGTAGCAGACAGGGGGCCGGTAATGAAAAACTGTTTTTT
TRBJ2-2	once	15	TRBD2	TRBV11-2	CASRRLAERIGELFF	TGTGCCAGCAGGCGACTAGCGGAACGGATCGGGGAGCTGTTTTTT
TRBJ2-2	-	13	TRBD2	TRBV5-1	CASSPGGAGELFF	TGCGCCAGCAGTCCCGGGGGGGCCGGGGAGCTGTTTTTT
TRBJ2-4	-	18	-	TRBV27	CASSLGVRLSQGKNIQYF	TGTGCCAGCAGTTTGGGTGTGAGGTTGAGCCAGGGAAAAAACATTCAGTACTTC
TRBJ2-1	-	17	-	TRBV5-4	CASSPRGTGTSYNEQFF	TGTGCCAGCAGCCCCAGAGGGACCGGGACTTCTTACAATGAGCAGTTCTTC
TRBJ1-1	-	14	TRBD1	TRBV2	CASSRDRDIPEAFF	TGTGCCAGCAGCCGGGACAGGGACATCCCTGAAGCTTTCTTT
TRBJ2-3	-	14	-	TRBV9	CASSLRPGTDTQYF	TGTGCCAGCAGCCTACGCCCCGGCACAGATACGCAGTATTTT
TRBJ2-3	-	14	-	TRBV27	CASSFSRVTDTQYF	TGTGCCAGCAGTTTCTCCAGGGTTACAGATACGCAGTATTTT
TRBJ2-1	-	14	TRBD2	TRBV30	CAWIGGGRAGEQFF	TGTGCCTGGATTGGGGGCGGGAGGGCCGGTGAGCAGTTCTTC
TRBJ2-2	-	17	TRBD2	TRBV11-2	CASSLLPLRDYIGELFF	TGTGCCAGCAGCTTGTTACCTCTCCGGGACTACATCGGGGAGCTGTTTTTT
TRBJ1-3	once	16	TRBD1	TRBV23-1	CASSPSGTETGNTIYF	TGCGCCAGCAGTCCTTCCGGGACAGAGACTGGAAACACCATATATTTT
TRBJ2-4	-	15	TRBD2	TRBV29-1	CSVGWTSGGGDIQYF	TGCAGCGTGGGCTGGACTAGCGGGGGGGGTGACATTCAGTACTTC
TRBJ1-4	-	16	-	TRBV4-3	CASSQGQGRGGEKLFF	TGCGCCAGCAGCCAAGGGCAAGGCAGGGGAGGGGAAAAACTGTTTTTT
TRBJ1-1	-	14	-	TRBV28	CASIPLGADTEAFF	TGTGCCAGCATCCCGCTGGGGGCTGACACTGAAGCTTTCTTT
TRBJ1-5	-	15	-	TRBV28	CASSFGPKGGQPQHF	TGTGCCAGCAGTTTCGGACCAAAAGGGGGTCAGCCCCAGCATTTT
TRBJ1-1	-	15	-	TRBV18	CASSPLADSNTEAFF	TGTGCCAGCTCACCACTCGCTGACAGCAACACTGAAGCTTTCTTT
TRBJ2-7	-	14	TRBD2	TRBV7-6	CASSRKARGGEQYF	TGTGCCAGCAGCCGAAAAGCCCGGGGGGGAGAGCAGTACTTC
TRBJ1-5	-	16	-	TRBV7-2	CASSPAGPHLNQPQHF	TGTGCCAGCAGCCCCGCGGGTCCGCACTTAAATCAGCCCCAGCATTTT
TRBJ1-4	-	16	-	TRBV18	CASSLVRDSFNEKLFF	TGTGCCAGCTCACTCGTTAGGGACTCCTTTAATGAAAAACTGTTTTTT
TRBJ1-3	few	14	-	TRBV6-1	CASSEGETGNTIYF	TGTGCCAGCAGTGAAGGGGAGACTGGAAACACCATATATTTT
TRBJ1-5	-	14	TRBD1	TRBV30	CAWGSGTVNQPQHF	TGTGCCTGGGGATCCGGGACAGTCAATCAGCCCCAGCATTTT
TRBJ2-4	-	16	TRBD1	TRBV4-1	CASSLSDDRDKNIQYF	TGCGCCAGCAGCCTCTCCGATGACAGGGACAAAAACATTCAGTACTTC
TRBJ2-1	once	11	-	TRBV19	CASRRGYEQFF	TGTGCCAGTCGCAGGGGCTATGAGCAGTTCTTC
TRBJ1-1	-	14	-	TRBV11-3	CASSLGGGDTEAFF	TGTGCCAGCAGCTTAGGTGGGGGGGATACTGAAGCTTTCTTT
TRBJ1-5	-	12	TRBD1	TRBV27	CANGDSNKPQHF	TGTGCCAACGGGGACAGTAATAAGCCCCAGCATTTT
TRBJ2-1	-	14	TRBD1	TRBV7-9	CASSARTGNNEQFF	TGTGCCAGCAGCGCGAGGACAGGTAACAATGAGCAGTTCTTC
TRBJ2-2	-	12	-	TRBV18	CASSFREAELFF	TGTGCCAGCTCATTCCGAGAGGCGGAGCTGTTTTTT
TRBJ1-5	-	17	TRBD1	TRBV18	CASSPGTGDLWHQPQHF	TGTGCCAGCTCACCTGGGACAGGGGATTTATGGCATCAGCCCCAGCATTTT
TRBJ1-1	-	13	TRBD1	TRBV7-9	CASRLTGDTEAFF	TGTGCCAGCAGGCTCACAGGGGACACTGAAGCTTTCTTT
TRBJ1-1	once	12	-	TRBV29-1	CSATEKNTEAFF	TGCAGCGCCACTGAGAAGAACACTGAAGCTTTCTTT
TRBJ1-1	-	14	-	TRBV7-9	CASSVEIQGSKAFF	TGTGCCAGCAGCGTAGAGATACAGGGAAGCAAAGCTTTCTTT